These T cell receptor beta chains were read from a single sample in a study of shared clonotypes between healthy human individuals. Using immunoSEQ multiplex PCR, the repertoire was profiled, and TCRdb retains in-frame clones only, with some absent. The profile shows around 1,900,000 clones, 90% to 95% of them singletons. Sequencing used naive CD8+ T cells from PBMCs. All receptors come from a man aged 18 to 30 in good health. Some clones in this sample may be carry-over from other donors' samples. Both conserved end residues are part of each CDR3. D genes are given only for firm matches. For some rows the clone size is stated as once, few or many, or as a class when expanded; others skip it.

D | J | V | size | CDR3 | DNA
TRBD2 | TRBJ2-1 | TRBV7-8 | - | CASSLPQGGSYNEQFF | TGTGCCAGCAGCCTCCCCCAGGGAGGGTCCTACAATGAGCAGTTCTTC
- | TRBJ2-5 | TRBV4-1 | - | CASSPIGGGETQYF | TGCGCCAGCAGCCCAATAGGAGGGGGGGAGACCCAGTACTTC
TRBD2 | TRBJ2-7 | TRBV11-2 | once | CASSGREGSYEQYF | TGTGCCAGCAGTGGGCGGGAGGGTTCCTACGAGCAGTACTTC
- | TRBJ1-3 | TRBV6-1 | - | CASSELANSGNTIYF | TGTGCCAGCAGTGAACTGGCAAACTCTGGAAACACCATATATTTT
- | TRBJ1-4 | TRBV11-2 | - | CASSLFRRTTTNEKLFF | TGTGCCAGCAGCTTATTCCGGAGGACTACAACTAATGAAAAACTGTTTTTT
TRBD1 | TRBJ2-7 | TRBV7-9 | - | CASSPTGQGPYEQYF | TGTGCCAGCAGCCCCACTGGACAGGGCCCATACGAGCAGTACTTC
- | TRBJ2-3 | TRBV27 | - | CASSLSGVSDTDTQYF | TGTGCCAGCAGTTTATCCGGCGTCAGTGACACAGATACGCAGTATTTT
- | TRBJ1-1 | TRBV15 | once | CATTQNRVENTEAFF | TGTGCCACCACGCAGAACAGGGTTGAGAACACTGAAGCTTTCTTT
TRBD1 | TRBJ1-5 | TRBV4-1 | few | CASSEDRGQPQHF | TGCGCCAGCAGCGAAGACAGGGGTCAGCCCCAGCATTTT
- | TRBJ1-1 | TRBV28 | - | CASSLIPEGILNTEAFF | TGTGCCAGCAGTTTAATCCCCGAGGGGATTCTTAACACTGAAGCTTTCTTT
- | TRBJ1-3 | TRBV5-6 | - | CASSRPSFSGNTIYF | TGTGCCAGCAGCCGTCCTTCTTTTTCTGGAAACACCATATATTTT
TRBD1 | TRBJ2-7 | TRBV28 | - | CASSPGQGFNYEQYF | TGTGCCAGCAGTCCGGGACAGGGATTCAACTACGAGCAGTACTTC
- | TRBJ2-1 | TRBV18 | - | CASSPATTPEYNEQFF | TGTGCCAGCTCACCGGCGACTACTCCGGAGTACAATGAGCAGTTCTTC
- | TRBJ1-3 | TRBV7-2 | - | CASSLVGAGNTIYF | TGTGCCAGCAGCTTAGTTGGGGCTGGAAACACCATATATTTT
- | TRBJ1-2 | TRBV13 | - | CASSFSGHLNYGYTF | TGTGCCAGCAGCTTTTCCGGCCACCTTAACTATGGCTACACCTTC
- | TRBJ2-2 | TRBV29-1 | - | CSVKTSGRTGELFF | TGCAGCGTTAAGACATCGGGCCGCACCGGGGAGCTGTTTTTT
TRBD1 | TRBJ1-2 | TRBV5-4 | - | CASSSRQGPNYGYTF | TGTGCCAGCAGCTCAAGACAGGGGCCTAACTATGGCTACACCTTC
TRBD2 | TRBJ2-7 | TRBV19 | - | CASSSLAASYEQYF | TGTGCCAGTAGTAGCCTAGCGGCGTCCTACGAGCAGTACTTC
TRBD2 | TRBJ2-7 | TRBV5-4 | - | CASRSGTSGTDEQYF | TGTGCCAGCAGATCCGGGACTAGCGGGACCGACGAGCAGTACTTC
- | TRBJ2-4 | TRBV28 | - | CASSPREIAKNIQYF | TGTGCCAGCAGTCCTCGGGAAATAGCCAAAAACATTCAGTACTTC
- | TRBJ1-5 | TRBV27 | - | CASSSGTAGNQPQHF | TGTGCCAGCAGTTCCGGGACGGCGGGCAATCAGCCCCAGCATTTT
- | TRBJ2-1 | TRBV30 | - | CAWSLGHEQFF | TGTGCCTGGAGCTTAGGCCATGAGCAGTTCTTC